These 16 T cell receptor beta chains share one sample of origin, sequenced in a study of blood T cell repertoires in COVID-19. TCRdb keeps only in-frame clones here, not all; method: immunoSEQ multiplex PCR. Found here are more than 200,000 clones, 75% to 90% of them singletons; the top ten hold roughly 0.7%. The sequencing sample was made of peripheral blood. These TCRs come from a man aged 40-49 years with acute or convalescent COVID-19.

The CDR3, as DNA: TGCGCCAGCAGCCTCGGTCGAAGGGAGGAGACCCAGTACTTC. Translation gives CASSLGRREETQYF. This rearrangement joins TRBV5-1 to TRBJ2-5, with a weak D call TRBD2 (5 bases). CDR1 is SGHRS and CDR2 is YFSETQ in the germline V gene. The CDR3 extends over 14 amino acids. V was clipped by 4 bases and J by 5 bases, with 15 bases between them.

The chain has TRBV5-6 and TRBJ2-7, with 7 bases identical to TRBD1. Germline V gene sequence: CDR1 SGHDT, CDR2 YYEEEE. This CDR3 spans 13 amino acids. J was trimmed by 7 bases and V by 1 base; bases with no gene match: 5. CDR3 coding DNA: TGTGCCAGCAGCTTGCGGCAGGGGGAAGAGCAGTACTTC. Translation gives CASSLRQGEEQYF.

This chain links TRBV7-6 with TRBJ2-5; 11 bases are shared with TRBD2. This CDR3 is built from 16 residues. The V and J ends lost 5 bases and 5 bases, in that order; junction bases with no gene match: 10. In germline, CDR1 is SGHVS, CDR2 FNYEAQ. CDR3 loop: CASSKYLAGGEETQYF. Written as DNA, the CDR3 is TGTGCCAGCAGCAAGTACCTAGCGGGGGGAGAGGAGACCCAGTACTTC. Drawing the rest from reference TRBV7-6 and TRBJ2-5, the complete variable domain is GAGVSQSPRYKVTKRGQDVALRCDPISGHVSLYWYRQALGQGPEFLTYFNYEAQQDKSGLPNDRFSAERPEGSISTLTIQRTEQRDSAMYRCASSKYLAGGEETQYFGPGTRLLVL.

The chain joins TRBV19 to TRBJ2-5, with TRBD1 as a possible D gene (5 bases). Germline values: CDR1 LNHDA, CDR2 SQIVND (reference sequence). The CDR3 has 15 amino acids. Trimming took off 4 bases at V and 4 bases at J, with 16 bases between the two ends. CDR3 region: CASSRSWAGPETQYF. CDR3 DNA sequence: TGTGCCAGTAGTAGAAGTTGGGCAGGGCCAGAGACCCAGTACTTC.

The rearrangement links TRBV7-8 to TRBJ1-1; 9 positions match TRBD1. The CDR3 consists of 18 residues. Losses at the gene ends were 3 bases for V and 1 base for J; bases not matched to a gene: 12. CDR1 and CDR2 (germline): SGHVS, FQNEAQ. Written as DNA, the CDR3 is TGTGCCAGCAGCTTCAACATTGTCCGACAGGGGGGGAACACTGAAGCTTTCTTT. This translates into CASSFNIVRQGGNTEAFF.

This clone was counted once. The J gene is TRBJ1-2, the V gene TRBV4-1; 9 bases are a match to TRBD1. The junction had 11 bases not matched to a gene; V was cut back by 4 bases and J by 8 bases. The CDR3 is 15 amino acids. Germline CDR1 and CDR2: MGHRA and YSYEKL. The CDR3 is CASSRGQGPTGGYTF. In DNA form, the CDR3 reads TGCGCCAGCAGCCGTGGACAGGGGCCGACGGGGGGCTACACCTTC.

V is TRBV27 and J is TRBJ2-3, with a weak D call TRBD2 (7 bases). This CDR3 comprises 16 residues. V lost 0 bases to trimming and J lost 5 bases, with 15 bases between them. CDR1 is MNHEY and CDR2 is SMNVEV in the germline V gene (reference sequence). The CDR3, as DNA: TGTGCCAGCAGTTTATCTGGGGGGGCCTTAGGAGATACGCAGTATTTT. Protein product: CASSLSGGALGDTQYF.

V gene TRBV2 combines with J gene TRBJ1-2; D possibly corresponds to TRBD1 (6 bases). V was cut by 7 bases and J by 5 bases, with 11 bases left in between. The CDR3 is 12 amino acids. Per the germline V gene, CDR1 is SNHLY and CDR2 is FYNNEI. The DNA of the CDR3 is TGTGCCAGCACCATACAGGGTTATGGCTACACCTTC. Amino acids: CASTIQGYGYTF. Variable domain in full (rest from reference TRBV2 and TRBJ1-2): EPEVTQTPSHQVTQMGQEVILRCVPISNHLYFYWYRQILGQKVEFLVSFYNNEISEKSEIFDDQFSVERPDGSNFTLKIRSTKLEDSAMYFCASTIQGYGYTFGSGTRLTVV.

This chain links TRBV5-1 with TRBJ1-1; possible D gene TRBD1, 5 bases. The CDR3 runs to 14 residues. Germline V gives CDR1 SGHRS, CDR2 YFSETQ. The germline V and J ends were trimmed by 7 bases and 4 bases, with 17 bases remaining between them. The CDR3 region is CASRGTRGGTEAFF. The CDR3 bases are TGCGCCAGCCGGGGGACCCGGGGGGGCACTGAAGCTTTCTTT.

The rearrangement uses TRBV27 and TRBJ2-5; TRBD1 aligns across 11 bases. The CDR3 extends over 16 amino acids. J lost 2 bases, V lost 7 bases, and 9 bases had no gene match. Per germline, CDR1 MNHEY and CDR2 SMNVEV (reference sequence). CDR3 sequence reads: CASKGYRDRGQETQYF. The CDR3 DNA is TGTGCCAGCAAAGGGTACCGGGACAGGGGGCAAGAGACCCAGTACTTC.

In this sample, this clone turned up a few times. In DNA, the CDR3 is TGTGCCACCAGCAGGGACAGAGGGAATGAAAAACTGTTTTTT. It translates to CATSRDRGNEKLFF. The J gene is TRBJ1-4, the V gene TRBV15, with TRBD1 as a possible D gene (6 bases). This CDR3 region has 14 residues. V gave up 3 bases and J gave up 5 bases, with 10 bases separating them. CDR1 is LNHNV, CDR2 YYDKDF, per germline (reference sequence).

This chain connects TRBV7-8 to TRBJ2-7; TRBD2 matches 9 bases. Germline lookup yields CDR1 SGHVS and CDR2 FQNEAQ. V shed 3 bases, J shed 5 bases, and the junction held 2 bases outside the gene matches. This CDR3 has 13 residues. In DNA, the CDR3 is TGTGCCAGCAGCTTTAGCGGGAGCGACGAGCAGTACTTC. Translating gives CASSFSGSDEQYF.

V gene TRBV21-1 combines with J gene TRBJ2-3; the table's D call TRBD2 went unverified against the DNA. TRBV21-1 is marked as a pseudogene. The CDR3 has 14 amino acids. The CDR3 region has the DNA TGTGCCAGCAAGGGAGCCTTTCTAGGAGATACGCAGTATTTT. Translating gives CASKGAFLGDTQYF.

The chain has TRBV28 and TRBJ2-6, with 8 bases lining up with TRBD1. V was clipped by 6 bases and J by 1 base; unmatched bases: 2. The CDR3 has 15 residues. The germline gives CDR1 MDHEN, CDR2 SYDVKM. Written as DNA, the CDR3 is TGTGCCAGCAGCTGGACAGGGTCTGGGGCCAACGTCCTGACTTTC. Its protein product is CASSWTGSGANVLTF.

The chain is built from TRBV7-9 and TRBJ1-6; no reliable D call. The V end lost 5 bases, the J end lost 7 bases, and 15 bases lay between the germline ends. Germline CDR1 reads SEHNR; CDR2 reads FQNEAQ (reference sequence). This CDR3 region has 15 residues. CDR3 sequence: CASSADTAINSPLHF. The DNA of the CDR3 is TGTGCCAGCAGCGCCGACACTGCAATAAATTCACCCCTCCACTTT. Filled out from reference TRBV7-9 and TRBJ1-6, the complete variable domain reads DTGVSQNPRHKITKRGQNVTFRCDPISEHNRLYWYRQTLGQGPEFLTYFQNEAQLEKSRLLSDRFSAERPKGSFSTLEIQRTEQGDSAMYLCASSADTAINSPLHFGNGTRLTVT.

CDR3 in amino acids: CASSPGRGANGYTF. For the CDR3, the DNA is TGTGCCAGCAGCCCCGGGAGGGGCGCAAATGGCTACACCTTC. This sequence joins TRBV6-5 and TRBJ1-2, with a possible D match to TRBD1 (5 bases). The CDR3 runs 14 residues. Deletions cut 6 bases from V and 6 bases from J, with 17 bases between. Germline V lookup: CDR1 MNHEY, CDR2 SVGAGI.